Shown below are 32 T cell receptor beta chains from a single sample sequenced in a study of blood T cell repertoires in COVID-19. Clones were read by immunoSEQ multiplex PCR, and TCRdb kept only the in-frame ones, dropping some. This table holds roughly 150,000 clones, 80% to 85% found once. Source material: PBMCs or T cells enriched from blood (not recorded which). The receptors were gathered from a man between 65 and 80 years old who had been exposed to COVID-19.

The chain is built from TRBV9 and TRBJ2-1; 7 nucleotides match TRBD2. The CDR3 length is 14 residues. Trimming at V came to 3 bases and at J to 13 bases, leaving 13 bases not matched to a gene. Looked up from germline, CDR1 is SGDLS and CDR2 is YYNGEE. The CDR3 spells CASSATPRGRDQFF. The CDR3 DNA reads as TGTGCCAGCAGCGCCACTCCTCGAGGGAGGGACCAGTTCTTC.

The chain carries TRBV5-1 and TRBJ2-3, with 10 bases identical to TRBD1. The J segment lost 1 base and the V segment lost 4 bases, leaving 9 bases of the junction unmatched. CDR1 and CDR2 (germline): SGHRS, YFSETQ. The CDR3 has 17 residues. The CDR3 DNA follows: TGCGCCAGCAGCCCTTACCCAGGGACAGGGGGCACAGATACGCAGTATTTT. Protein: CASSPYPGTGGTDTQYF.

The V call is TRBV7-9, the J call TRBJ1-4; D is perhaps TRBD1 (5 bases). Germline values: CDR1 SEHNR, CDR2 FQNEAQ (reference sequence). The ends were cut back, 4 bases at V and 4 bases at J, with 10 bases in the middle. This CDR3 has 14 amino acids. CDR3 DNA sequence: TGTGCCAGCAGCTCTCAGGGAGGTAATGAAAAACTGTTTTTT. This encodes CASSSQGGNEKLFF.

The rearrangement links TRBV14 to TRBJ2-7, with D maybe TRBD1 (6 bases). Germline V gene lookup returns CDR1 SGHDN and CDR2 FVKESK. The CDR3 loop spans 15 amino acids. V was pared by 5 bases and J by 5 bases, with 19 bases between. The CDR3 sequence is CASSKVGAPTNEQYF. The CDR3 DNA sequence: TGTGCCAGCAGCAAGGTGGGGGCTCCGACTAACGAGCAGTACTTC.

The chain links TRBV5-1 to TRBJ2-3, with D hard to call. Per germline, CDR1 SGHRS and CDR2 YFSETQ. The V end was cut by 4 bases, the J end by 4 bases, with 28 bases between. CDR3 length: 19 residues. The CDR3 region has the DNA TGCGCCAGCAGCCCCACTGCCCCTGTTCTCCAGCGTTCCCCAGATACGCAGTATTTT. Amino acids: CASSPTAPVLQRSPDTQYF.

The chain has TRBV21-1 and TRBJ2-7; no check of the table's D call, TRBD2, against the DNA was made. TRBV21-1 is flagged as a pseudogene. The length of the CDR3 is 16 residues. CDR3 loop: CASSKNRPVGSYEQYF. In DNA, the CDR3 is TGTGCCAGCAGCAAAAACCGTCCCGTCGGCTCCTACGAGCAGTACTTC.

The CDR3: CASSLELRGSYTQYF. DNA for the CDR3: TGTGCCAGCAGCTTAGAACTTCGGGGGAGTTATACGCAGTATTTT. The rearrangement joins TRBV7-2 to TRBJ2-3; D might be TRBD2 (6 bases). The V and J ends lost 1 base and 7 bases respectively, with 15 bases between them. CDR1 is SGHTA and CDR2 is FQGNSA in the germline V gene. There are 15 residues in the CDR3.

The CDR3 region has the DNA TGCGCCAGCAGCTTGGGAACAGGACCTTTCGACAATGAGCAGTTCTTC. As protein: CASSLGTGPFDNEQFF. The rearrangement joins TRBV5-1 to TRBJ2-1; possibly TRBD1 for D (5 bases). Germline CDR1 and CDR2: SGHRS and YFSETQ. V dropped 0 bases and J dropped 5 bases, with 15 bases sitting between them. The length of the CDR3 is 16 residues. Combining the CDR3 with reference TRBV5-1 and TRBJ2-1 gives the whole variable domain KAGVTQTPRYLIKTRGQQVTLSCSPISGHRSVSWYQQTPGQGLQFLFEYFSETQRNKGNFPGRFSGRQFSNSRSEMNVSTLELGDSALYLCASSLGTGPFDNEQFFGPGTRLTVL.

This clone was seen more than once but under ten times. The chain links TRBV7-2 to TRBJ2-2; TRBD1 matches at 7 bases. Trimming took 2 bases from V and 0 from J; bases not matched to a gene: 3. CDR1 and CDR2 (germline): SGHTA, FQGNSA. The CDR3 runs 16 residues. Written as DNA, the CDR3 is TGTGCCAGCAGCTTACAAGGGACAGCGAACACCGGGGAGCTGTTTTTT. Its translation: CASSLQGTANTGELFF. Full variable domain (remainder filled in from reference TRBV7-2 and TRBJ2-2): GAGVSQSPSNKVTEKGKDVELRCDPISGHTALYWYRQSLGQGLEFLIYFQGNSAPDKSGLPSDRFSAERTGGSVSTLTIQRTQQEDSAVYLCASSLQGTANTGELFFGEGSRLTVL.

The genes are TRBV7-9 and TRBJ1-2, with TRBD1 matching 9 bases. This CDR3 is 16 amino acids long. The germline gives CDR1 SEHNR, CDR2 FQNEAQ (reference sequence). The J segment lost 8 bases and the V segment lost 3 bases, leaving 13 bases of the junction unmatched. The CDR3 coding sequence is TGTGCCAGCAGCTTCCCTCCGGGACAGGGAATTAAGGGCTACACCTTC. Its protein product is CASSFPPGQGIKGYTF. Full variable domain (rest looked up from reference TRBV7-9 and TRBJ1-2): DTGVSQNPRHKITKRGQNVTFRCDPISEHNRLYWYRQTLGQGPEFLTYFQNEAQLEKSRLLSDRFSAERPKGSFSTLEIQRTEQGDSAMYLCASSFPPGQGIKGYTFGSGTRLTVV.

The chain employs TRBV12-3 or TRBV12-4 and TRBJ1-1; no clear D gene. V lost 4 bases and J lost 1, with 4 bases in between. The CDR3 spans 12 residues. CDR3 sequence: CASSYSNTEAFF. The CDR3, as DNA: TGTGCCAGCAGTTACTCGAACACTGAAGCTTTCTTT.

The rearrangement uses TRBV2 and TRBJ2-5; D is possibly TRBD2 (7 bases). Germline CDR1 and CDR2: SNHLY and FYNNEI. The CDR3 is 16 amino acids. Deletions cut 8 bases from V and 4 bases from J, with 23 bases between. The CDR3 reads CASLRGGGFPGETQYF. As DNA, the CDR3 is TGTGCCAGCCTCCGAGGGGGGGGGTTTCCTGGAGAGACCCAGTACTTC.

The chain employs TRBV2 and TRBJ1-4; D gene unclear. V was cut by 8 bases and J by 4 bases, with 11 bases left in between. CDR3 length: 13 residues. Germline CDR1 SNHLY, CDR2 FYNNEI. CDR3 coding DNA: TGTGCCAGCGAGGACGGGAATAATGAAAAACTGTTTTTT. Translation gives CASEDGNNEKLFF.

The rearrangement joins TRBV10-3 to TRBJ2-3; unclear D gene. V gave up 0 bases and J gave up 6 bases, with 7 bases separating them. Germline V gene sequence: CDR1 ENHRY, CDR2 SYGVKD. This CDR3 has 13 amino acids. Here the CDR3 reads CAISESSRDTQYF. In nucleotides, the CDR3 is TGTGCCATCAGTGAGTCATCTCGGGATACGCAGTATTTT.

This clone has more than one count but fewer than ten. This rearrangement joins TRBV4-3 to TRBJ2-1; 10 bases are a match to TRBD2. Germline-derived CDR1 and CDR2 are LGHNA and YSLEER. With V trimmed by 3 bases and J by 3 bases, 8 bases remained unmatched. This CDR3 is built from 17 residues. CDR3 coding DNA: TGCGCCAGCAGCCAGAGTTTTCTAGCGGGGGTCTACAATGAGCAGTTCTTC. It yields the protein CASSQSFLAGVYNEQFF.

The chain joins TRBV7-2 to TRBJ1-6; TRBD1 matches at 8 bases. Germline trimming cut 6 bases from V and 7 bases from J; bases unmatched to any gene: 8. Looked up from germline, CDR1 is SGHTA and CDR2 is FQGNSA. The CDR3 totals 15 residues. This CDR3 is CASSPARQGNSPLHF. The CDR3 nucleotides are TGTGCCAGCAGTCCCGCTCGACAGGGGAATTCACCCCTCCACTTT.

The chain carries TRBV5-1 and TRBJ1-1; D is uncertain. The germline V gene encodes CDR1 SGHRS and CDR2 YFSETQ. Trimming shortened V by 5 bases and J by 4 bases, and 18 bases separated the two germline ends. The CDR3 is 15 residues long. In DNA, the CDR3 is TGCGCCAGCAGGGCTGACTCAGGCCGGGGCACTGAAGCTTTCTTT. Translating gives CASRADSGRGTEAFF.

The chain employs TRBV7-6 and TRBJ2-7; D ambiguous. CDR3 length: 12 amino acids. Germline V gene lookup returns CDR1 SGHVS and CDR2 FNYEAQ. V lost 5 bases to trimming and J lost 3 bases, with 8 bases between them. This CDR3 is CASSQTNYEQYF. DNA for the CDR3: TGTGCCAGCAGCCAAACTAACTACGAGCAGTACTTC.

The chain has TRBV3-1 (or the pseudogene TRBV3-2) and TRBJ2-1, with 7 bases aligning to TRBD1. This CDR3 is 16 amino acids long. Germline V gives CDR1 LGHDT, CDR2 YNNKEL (reference sequence). V was clipped by 1 base and J by 0 bases; unmatched bases: 3. This CDR3 is CASSQAGQLSYNEQFF. The CDR3 nucleotides read TGTGCCAGCAGCCAAGCGGGACAGCTCTCCTACAATGAGCAGTTCTTC.

The chain joins TRBV27 to TRBJ2-7; tentative D call: TRBD2 (5 bases). The CDR3 runs 15 residues. The V and J ends lost 2 bases and 2 bases respectively, with 13 bases between them. Germline V lookup: CDR1 MNHEY, CDR2 SMNVEV (reference sequence). CDR3 amino acids: CASSLGRSGAYEQYF. CDR3 sequence (DNA): TGTGCCAGCAGTTTAGGACGGTCCGGGGCCTACGAGCAGTACTTC.

The chain combines TRBV29-1 with TRBJ1-1, with TRBD1 as a possible D gene (6 bases). This CDR3 has 13 amino acids. Trimming left V 4 bases short and J 0 bases short, with 9 bases between. Germline V lookup: CDR1 SQVTM, CDR2 ANQGSEA. The CDR3 nucleotides are TGCAGCGTTGGAGGGGGGGTGAACACTGAAGCTTTCTTT. It translates to CSVGGGVNTEAFF.

The chain recombines TRBV28 with TRBJ1-6; 7 bases line up with TRBD1. Unmatched junction bases numbered 11, after V lost 4 bases and J lost 5 bases. The length of the CDR3 is 17 residues. Germline values: CDR1 MDHEN, CDR2 SYDVKM. The chain's CDR3 is CASSSPAGTADNSPLHF. The CDR3 DNA follows: TGTGCCAGCAGTTCCCCCGCCGGGACAGCTGATAATTCACCCCTCCACTTT.

The V gene is TRBV5-5, the J gene TRBJ1-1; D is ambiguous. Germline V gene lookup returns CDR1 SGHKS and CDR2 YYEKEE (reference sequence). The CDR3 covers 19 residues. The germline V and J ends were trimmed by 0 bases and 1 base, with 22 bases remaining between them. This CDR3 reads CASSLAVSGHTAGNTEAFF. The CDR3 DNA reads as TGTGCCAGCAGCTTGGCGGTTAGCGGGCACACAGCCGGGAACACTGAAGCTTTCTTT. The whole variable domain, filled in from reference TRBV5-5 and TRBJ1-1, reads DAGVTQSPTHLIKTRGQQVTLRCSPISGHKSVSWYQQVLGQGPQFIFQYYEKEERGRGNFPDRFSARQFPNYSSELNVNALLLGDSALYLCASSLAVSGHTAGNTEAFFGQGTRLTVV.

The V call is TRBV18, the J call TRBJ2-5; D is possibly TRBD2 (6 bases). Deletions cut 6 bases from V and 5 bases from J, with 10 bases between. The germline gives CDR1 KGHSH, CDR2 LQKENI. This CDR3 has 12 residues. CDR3 sequence: CASSEGRETQYF. The CDR3 region has the DNA TGTGCCAGCTCCGAGGGGAGGGAGACCCAGTACTTC. Together with reference TRBV18 and TRBJ2-5, the CDR3 gives the full variable domain: NAGVMQNPRHLVRRRGQEARLRCSPMKGHSHVYWYRQLPEEGLKFMVYLQKENIIDESGMPKERFSAEFPKEGPSILRIQQVVRGDSAAYFCASSEGRETQYFGPGTRLLVL.

The rearrangement joins TRBV27 to TRBJ1-1; 9 nucleotides agree with TRBD1. Germline V gene data show CDR1 as MNHEY and CDR2 as SMNVEV (reference sequence). The trim removed 4 bases at V and 3 bases at J, leaving 9 bases unmatched. The CDR3 has 16 amino acids. CDR3 protein: CASSSPGTGKHTEAFF. CDR3 bases: TGTGCCAGCAGTTCCCCGGGGACAGGGAAGCACACTGAAGCTTTCTTT.

The chain employs TRBV7-2 and TRBJ1-2; 8 nucleotides line up with TRBD1. This CDR3 region has 14 residues. CDR1 SGHTA and CDR2 FQGNSA come from the germline V gene. V lost 1 base to trimming and J lost 6 bases; unmatched junction nucleotides: 4. The CDR3 protein is CASSLDLTGDGYTF. In DNA, the CDR3 is TGTGCCAGCAGCTTAGACTTGACAGGGGATGGCTACACCTTC.

The chain carries TRBV6-5 and TRBJ2-2, with TRBD1 identical over 8 bases. This CDR3 has 15 amino acids. Germline assignment: CDR1 MNHEY and CDR2 SVGAGI. After removal of 4 bases from V and 4 bases from J, the junction contained 5 bases not matched to a gene. CDR3 nucleotides: TGTGCCAGCAGTTCAAGGACAGGGTCCACCGGGGAGCTGTTTTTT. Residues: CASSSRTGSTGELFF.

This chain uses TRBV6-5 with TRBJ2-5, with 8 bases aligning to TRBD1. Germline trimming cut 2 bases from V and 13 bases from J; bases unmatched to any gene: 9. The length of the CDR3 is 13 residues. CDR1 and CDR2 (germline): MNHEY, SVGAGI. CDR3 region: CASSYHGQGVLYF. CDR3 nucleotides: TGTGCCAGCAGTTACCATGGACAGGGTGTCTTGTACTTC.

The rearrangement uses TRBV3-1 (or the pseudogene TRBV3-2) and TRBJ2-1; a possible D gene is TRBD2 (6 bases). Germline V lookup: CDR1 LGHDT, CDR2 YNNKEL (reference sequence). V lost 4 bases and J lost 4, with 23 bases in between. The CDR3 is made up of 18 amino acids. The CDR3 reads CASSPHIRRDSKYNEQFF. CDR3 sequence (DNA): TGTGCCAGCAGCCCCCATATTAGACGGGACTCTAAATACAATGAGCAGTTCTTC.

The chain combines TRBV7-9 with TRBJ2-3, with 9 nucleotides matching TRBD2. From germline, CDR1 is SEHNR and CDR2 FQNEAQ (reference sequence). The V segment lost 5 bases and the J segment 0 bases; nucleotides outside the gene matches: 15. The CDR3 is 19 amino acids. The CDR3 sequence: CASSLARIAGETSTDTQYF. CDR3 coding DNA: TGTGCCAGCAGCCTGGCTCGAATAGCGGGGGAGACTAGCACAGATACGCAGTATTTT.

V usage is TRBV15 and J usage is TRBJ1-3; D perhaps matches TRBD1 (5 bases). Trimming left V 3 bases short and J 4 bases short, with 13 bases between. Germline CDR1 LNHNV, CDR2 YYDKDF (reference sequence). The CDR3 is made up of 15 amino acids. The CDR3 spells CATSSLGVTGNTIYF. As DNA, the CDR3 is TGTGCCACCAGCAGTTTAGGGGTAACGGGAAACACCATATATTTT.

The chain links TRBV10-3 to TRBJ1-1; 8 positions agree with TRBD1. Germline loops: CDR1 ENHRY, CDR2 SYGVKD. This CDR3 has 13 amino acids. V trimming: 6 bases; J trimming: 5 bases; junction bases outside the gene matches: 5. The CDR3 sequence: CAIRGTGLTEAFF. The CDR3 region has the DNA TGTGCCATCAGGGGGACAGGTTTAACTGAAGCTTTCTTT.